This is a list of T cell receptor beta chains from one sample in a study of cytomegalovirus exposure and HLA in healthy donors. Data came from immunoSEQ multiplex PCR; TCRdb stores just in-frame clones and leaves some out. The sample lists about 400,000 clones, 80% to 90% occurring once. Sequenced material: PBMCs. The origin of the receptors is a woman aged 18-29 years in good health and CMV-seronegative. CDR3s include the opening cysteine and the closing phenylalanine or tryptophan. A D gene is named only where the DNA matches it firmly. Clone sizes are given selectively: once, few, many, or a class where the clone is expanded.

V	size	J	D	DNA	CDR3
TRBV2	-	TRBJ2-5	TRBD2	TGTGCCAGCCGCCTCATATTTAACGGGGGGGGAGAGACCCAGTACTTC	CASRLIFNGGGETQYF
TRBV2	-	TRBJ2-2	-	TGTGCCAGCACGAGGGGGACGAACACCGGGGAGCTGTTTTTT	CASTRGTNTGELFF
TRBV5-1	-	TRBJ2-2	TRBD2	TGCGCCAGCAGCTTGATGGGCGGGAGGGCCGTCGACACCGGGGAGCTGTTTTTT	CASSLMGGRAVDTGELFF
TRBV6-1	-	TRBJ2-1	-	TGTGCCAGCAGTGGGACTATCCAGTTCTTC	CASSGTIQFF
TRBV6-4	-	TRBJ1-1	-	TGTGCCAGCAGTGATGGGACACCAAACACTGAAGCTTTCTTT	CASSDGTPNTEAFF
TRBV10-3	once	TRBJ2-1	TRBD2	TGTGCCATCAGTGGACTGACTAGCGGGGGCCAATTGAGCTCCTACAATGAGCAGTTCTTC	CAISGLTSGGQLSSYNEQFF
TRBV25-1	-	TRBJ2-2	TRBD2	TGTGCCAGCAGTGAAGGGCTAGCGGGGTCCTACACCGGGGAGCTGTTTTTT	CASSEGLAGSYTGELFF
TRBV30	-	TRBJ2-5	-	TGTGCAGTGGAGCCGCGGCAAGAGACCCAGTACTTC	CAVEPRQETQYF
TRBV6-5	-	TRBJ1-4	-	TGTGCCAGCAGTTGGACAGTATCGGAGGAAAAACTGTTTTTT	CASSWTVSEEKLFF
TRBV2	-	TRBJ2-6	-	TGTGCCAGCAGTGGGGGGGAACTTAGGGCCAACGTCCTGACTTTC	CASSGGELRANVLTF
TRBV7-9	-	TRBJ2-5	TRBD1	TGTGCCAGCAGCTTAGGACAGGGGCATGAGACCCAGTACTTC	CASSLGQGHETQYF
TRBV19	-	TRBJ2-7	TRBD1	TGTGCCAGTAAACAGGGGGCCTCGGAGCAGTACTTC	CASKQGASEQYF
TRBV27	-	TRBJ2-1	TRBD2	TGTGCCAGCAGTTTATCTCAGCGGGGCCCTTACAATGAGCAGTTCTTC	CASSLSQRGPYNEQFF
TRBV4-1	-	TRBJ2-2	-	TGCGCCAGCAGCCAAGATCCAGGGAGGACCGGGGAGCTGTTTTTT	CASSQDPGRTGELFF
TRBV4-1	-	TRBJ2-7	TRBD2	TGCGCCAGCAGCCAAGATATGGGACTATTTTACGAGCAGTACTTC	CASSQDMGLFYEQYF
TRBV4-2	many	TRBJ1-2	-	TGTGCCAGCAGCCAAGGGACAGCCTATGGCTACACCTTC	CASSQGTAYGYTF
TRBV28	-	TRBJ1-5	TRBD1	TGTGCCAGCAGACCTGGACAGGGGATTTTTCAGCCCCAGCATTTT	CASRPGQGIFQPQHF
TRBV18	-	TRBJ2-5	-	TGTGCCAGCTCACCACCGGACGGGACAAGACAAGAGACCCAGTACTTC	CASSPPDGTRQETQYF
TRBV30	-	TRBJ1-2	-	TGTGCCCAAAGCTGGAGCCTCAAGGATGGCTACACCTTC	CAQSWSLKDGYTF
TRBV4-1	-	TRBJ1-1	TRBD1	TGCGCCAGCAGCCTCCGACAGGGACCTGAAGCTTTCTTT	CASSLRQGPEAFF
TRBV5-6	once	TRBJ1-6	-	TGTGCCAGCAGCTTTGACAGGAATAATTCACCCCTCCACTTT	CASSFDRNNSPLHF
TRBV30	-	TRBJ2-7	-	TGTGCCTGGTCCCACCCCCCCCCTAGCACCTACGAGCAGTACTTC	CAWSHPPPSTYEQYF
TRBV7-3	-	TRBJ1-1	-	TGTGCCAGCAGCCCCCAGGGGCAAACGAACACTGAAGCTTTCTTT	CASSPQGQTNTEAFF
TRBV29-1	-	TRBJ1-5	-	TGCAGCGTTGAAGAAGACAGGAATCAGCCCCAGCATTTT	CSVEEDRNQPQHF
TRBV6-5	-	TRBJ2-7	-	TGTGCCAGCAGCGCAGCAAGGGGAAACGAGCAGTACTTC	CASSAARGNEQYF
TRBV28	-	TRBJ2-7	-	TGTGCCAGCAGTCCTCTATATGAATCCTACGAGCAGTACTTC	CASSPLYESYEQYF
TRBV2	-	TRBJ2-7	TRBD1	TGTGCCAGCAAAGGTCCCCGGGACAGGGTCTACGAGCAGTACTTC	CASKGPRDRVYEQYF
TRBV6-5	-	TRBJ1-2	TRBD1	TGTGCCAGCAGTTTCGTTGGGACAGGGGGTTTTGGCTACACCTTC	CASSFVGTGGFGYTF
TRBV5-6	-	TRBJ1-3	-	TGTGCCAGCAGCTTACAGGGTTACTCTGGAAACACCATATATTTT	CASSLQGYSGNTIYF
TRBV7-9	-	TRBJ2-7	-	TGTGCCAGCAGCCTCGGCGCCGTACAGTTACTCGACGAGCAGTACTTC	CASSLGAVQLLDEQYF
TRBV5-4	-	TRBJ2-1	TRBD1	TGTGCCAGCAGCTTGCCGGGACAGGTAGACAATGAGCAGTTCTTC	CASSLPGQVDNEQFF
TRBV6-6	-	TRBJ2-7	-	TGTGCCAGCAGAGGGGGCGGGAGGAGGGACGAGCAGTACTTC	CASRGGGRRDEQYF
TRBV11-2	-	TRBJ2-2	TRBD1	TGTGCCAGCAGCCCTAGGGGGACAGGGATAGGCACCGGGGAGCTGTTTTTT	CASSPRGTGIGTGELFF
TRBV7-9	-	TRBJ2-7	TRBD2	TGTGCCAGCAGCTTTGGGCGGGAGGCCAACCTCGAGCAGTACTTC	CASSFGREANLEQYF
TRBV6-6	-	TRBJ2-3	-	TGTGCCAGCAGTTTTCGGTTGTGGGGGCAAGATACGCAGTATTTT	CASSFRLWGQDTQYF
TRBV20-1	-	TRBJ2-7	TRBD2	TGCACTGCTAGCGGGAGTGGAGAGCAGTACTTC	CTASGSGEQYF
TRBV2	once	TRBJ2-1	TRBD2	TGTGCCAGCAGTGAACGGGAGGTCGGCGCTGAGCAGTTCTTC	CASSEREVGAEQFF
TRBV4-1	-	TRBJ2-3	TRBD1	TGCGCCAGCAGCCACCCAGGGGGATCAGCGGATACGCAGTATTTT	CASSHPGGSADTQYF
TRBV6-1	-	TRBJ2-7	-	TGTGCCAGCAGCGAACCGTACGAGCAGTACTTC	CASSEPYEQYF
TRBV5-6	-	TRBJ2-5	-	TGTGCCAGCAGCCTGAGAGAGTGGGGGGAAGAGACCCAGTACTTC	CASSLREWGEETQYF
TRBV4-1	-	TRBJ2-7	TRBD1	TGCGCCAGCAGCCAATTCGACAGGGGGGCCTACGAGCAGTACTTC	CASSQFDRGAYEQYF
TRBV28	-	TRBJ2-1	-	TGTGCCAGCAGTTCCTCCCTATACAATGAGCAGTTCTTC	CASSSSLYNEQFF
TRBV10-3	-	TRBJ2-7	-	TGTGCCATCAGTGAGGCGGGACCGCTCGGCGAGCAGTACTTC	CAISEAGPLGEQYF
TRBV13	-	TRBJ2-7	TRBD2	TGTGCCAGCAGCCATAGCGGGAGGCCGAGCTCCTACGAGCAGTACTTC	CASSHSGRPSSYEQYF
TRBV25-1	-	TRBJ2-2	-	TGTGCCAGTGAGATGGGTCAGGCGAACACCGGGGAGCTGTTTTTT	CASEMGQANTGELFF
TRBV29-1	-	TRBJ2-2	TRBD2	TGCAGCGTTGATCCGGGGACTAGCGGGACCGGGGAGCTGTTTTTT	CSVDPGTSGTGELFF
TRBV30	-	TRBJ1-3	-	TGTGCCTGGAGTTTAACAGGACCTGGAAACACCATATATTTT	CAWSLTGPGNTIYF
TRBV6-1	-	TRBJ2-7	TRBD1	TGTGCCAGCAGTCCGCCGACAGGGGGCTACGAGCAGTACTTC	CASSPPTGGYEQYF
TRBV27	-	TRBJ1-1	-	TGTGCCAGCAGTCCTAGGGGGATCACTGAAGCTTTCTTT	CASSPRGITEAFF
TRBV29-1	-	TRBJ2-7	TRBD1	TGCAGCGTCGGAGGACAGGGAGGCGAGCAGTACTTC	CSVGGQGGEQYF
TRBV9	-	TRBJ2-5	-	TGTGCCAGCAGCGTATTTGAGGGCGCGGGGGAGACCCAGTACTTC	CASSVFEGAGETQYF
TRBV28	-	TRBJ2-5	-	TGTGCCAGCAGTTTTCCTGCGGGGGAGAGGGGGGACCAAGAGACCCAGTACTTC	CASSFPAGERGDQETQYF
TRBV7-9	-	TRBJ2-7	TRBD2	TGTGCCAGCAGCGGGACTACTAGCGGGCTGAACTCCTACGAGCAGTACTTC	CASSGTTSGLNSYEQYF
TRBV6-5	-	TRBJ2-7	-	TGTGCCAGCAGTTACTCCCAGGGAAGGGACTACGAGCAGTACTTC	CASSYSQGRDYEQYF
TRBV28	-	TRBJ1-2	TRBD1	TGTGCCAGCAGGGTGCCGGGACAGGGTTCCTATGGCTACACCTTC	CASRVPGQGSYGYTF
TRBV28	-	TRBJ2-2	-	TGTGCCAGCAGTTCCGGTGGGGCCGGGGGGAACACCGGGGAGCTGTTTTTT	CASSSGGAGGNTGELFF
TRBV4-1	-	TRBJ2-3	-	TGCGCCAGCAGCCAAAACTCCTGGACTAGCACAGATACGCAGTATTTT	CASSQNSWTSTDTQYF
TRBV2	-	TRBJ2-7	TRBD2	TGTGCCAGTATAGCGGGCGACTACGAGCAGTACTTC	CASIAGDYEQYF